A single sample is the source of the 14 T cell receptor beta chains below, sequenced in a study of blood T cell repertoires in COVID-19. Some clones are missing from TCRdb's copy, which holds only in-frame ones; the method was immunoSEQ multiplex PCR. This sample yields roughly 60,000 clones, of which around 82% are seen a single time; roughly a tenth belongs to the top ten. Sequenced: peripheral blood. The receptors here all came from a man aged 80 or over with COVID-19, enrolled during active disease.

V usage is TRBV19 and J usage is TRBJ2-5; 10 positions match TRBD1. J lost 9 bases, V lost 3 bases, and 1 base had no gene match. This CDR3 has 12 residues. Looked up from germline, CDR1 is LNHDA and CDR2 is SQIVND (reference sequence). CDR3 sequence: CASSMGTGAQYF. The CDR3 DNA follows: TGTGCCAGTAGTATGGGGACAGGGGCCCAGTACTTC. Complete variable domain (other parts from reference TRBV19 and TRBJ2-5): DGGITQSPKYLFRKEGQNVTLSCEQNLNHDAMYWYRQDPGQGLRLIYYSQIVNDFQKGDIAEGYSVSREKKESFPLTVTSAQKNPTAFYLCASSMGTGAQYFGPGTRLLVL.

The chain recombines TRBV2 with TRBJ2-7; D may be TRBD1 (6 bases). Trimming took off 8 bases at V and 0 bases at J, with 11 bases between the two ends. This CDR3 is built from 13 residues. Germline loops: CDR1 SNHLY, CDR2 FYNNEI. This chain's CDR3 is CASAGAPSYEQYF. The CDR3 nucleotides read TGTGCCAGCGCAGGGGCACCCTCCTACGAGCAGTACTTC.

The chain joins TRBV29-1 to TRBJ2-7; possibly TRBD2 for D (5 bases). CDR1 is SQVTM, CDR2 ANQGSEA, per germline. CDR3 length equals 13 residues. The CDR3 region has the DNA TGCAGTCACCAAGGACTCTTGCCCGACGAGCAGTACTTC. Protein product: CSHQGLLPDEQYF.

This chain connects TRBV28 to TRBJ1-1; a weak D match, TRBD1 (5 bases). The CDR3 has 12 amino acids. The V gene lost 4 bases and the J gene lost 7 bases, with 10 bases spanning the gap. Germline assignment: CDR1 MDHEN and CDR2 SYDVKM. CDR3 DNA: TGTGCCAGCAGTTGGGGCAGGTATGAAGCTTTCTTT. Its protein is CASSWGRYEAFF.

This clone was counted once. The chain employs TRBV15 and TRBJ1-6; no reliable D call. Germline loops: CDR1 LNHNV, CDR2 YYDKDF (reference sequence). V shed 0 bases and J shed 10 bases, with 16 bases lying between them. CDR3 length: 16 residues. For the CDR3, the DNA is TGTGCCACCAGCAGAGATTTATCAGGCGACGGCTCACCCCTCCACTTT. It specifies CATSRDLSGDGSPLHF.

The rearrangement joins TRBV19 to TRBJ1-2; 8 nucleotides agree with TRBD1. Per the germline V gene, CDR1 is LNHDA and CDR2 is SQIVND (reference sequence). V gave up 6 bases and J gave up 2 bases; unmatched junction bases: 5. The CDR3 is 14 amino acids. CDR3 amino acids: CASRDRERNYGYTF. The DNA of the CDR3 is TGTGCCAGTAGGGACAGGGAAAGGAACTATGGCTACACCTTC. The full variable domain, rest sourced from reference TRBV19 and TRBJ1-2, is DGGITQSPKYLFRKEGQNVTLSCEQNLNHDAMYWYRQDPGQGLRLIYYSQIVNDFQKGDIAEGYSVSREKKESFPLTVTSAQKNPTAFYLCASRDRERNYGYTFGSGTRLTVV.

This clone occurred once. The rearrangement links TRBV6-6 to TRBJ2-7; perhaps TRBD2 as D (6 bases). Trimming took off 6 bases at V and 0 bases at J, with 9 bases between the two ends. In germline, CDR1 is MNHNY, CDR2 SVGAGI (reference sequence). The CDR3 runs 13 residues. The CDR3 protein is CASSRGVSYEQYV. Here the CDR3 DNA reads TGTGCCAGCAGCCGCGGGGTCTCCTACGAGCAGTACGTC.

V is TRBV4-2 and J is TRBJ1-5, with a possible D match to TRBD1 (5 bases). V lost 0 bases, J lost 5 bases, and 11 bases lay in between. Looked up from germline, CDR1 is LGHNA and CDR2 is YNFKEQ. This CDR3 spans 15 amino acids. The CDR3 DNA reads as TGTGCCAGCAGCCAAGATGGGCCCAGGGATCAGCCCCAGCATTTT. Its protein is CASSQDGPRDQPQHF.

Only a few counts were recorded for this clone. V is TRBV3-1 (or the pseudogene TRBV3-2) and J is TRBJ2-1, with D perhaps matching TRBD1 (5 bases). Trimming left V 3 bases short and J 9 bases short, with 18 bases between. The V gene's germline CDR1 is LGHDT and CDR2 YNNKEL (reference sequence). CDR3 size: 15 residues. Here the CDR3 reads CASSQLIWGTGEQFF. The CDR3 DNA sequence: TGTGCCAGCAGCCAGCTAATTTGGGGCACAGGTGAGCAGTTCTTC.

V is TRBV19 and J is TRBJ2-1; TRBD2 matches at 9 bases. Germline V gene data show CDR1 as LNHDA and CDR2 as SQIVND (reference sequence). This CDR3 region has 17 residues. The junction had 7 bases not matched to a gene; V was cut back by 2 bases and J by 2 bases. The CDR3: CASSILAGLTPYNEQFF. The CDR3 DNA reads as TGTGCCAGTAGTATACTAGCGGGACTCACGCCCTACAATGAGCAGTTCTTC.

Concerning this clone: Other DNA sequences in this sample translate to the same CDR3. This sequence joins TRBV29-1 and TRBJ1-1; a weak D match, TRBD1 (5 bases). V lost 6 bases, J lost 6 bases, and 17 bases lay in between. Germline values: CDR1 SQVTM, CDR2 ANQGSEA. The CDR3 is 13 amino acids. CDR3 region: CSVGGGSYSEAFF. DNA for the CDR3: TGCAGCGTGGGGGGGGGTTCGTACTCTGAAGCTTTCTTT.

The CDR3 DNA follows: TGCGCCAGCAGCTTGGTGCCGGGGTTGGGAAACACCATATATTTT. Encoded protein: CASSLVPGLGNTIYF. The J gene is TRBJ1-3, the V gene TRBV5-1; D remains ambiguous. Germline V gene data show CDR1 as SGHRS and CDR2 as YFSETQ. V shed 0 bases and J shed 4 bases, with 11 bases lying between them. This CDR3 spans 15 amino acids.

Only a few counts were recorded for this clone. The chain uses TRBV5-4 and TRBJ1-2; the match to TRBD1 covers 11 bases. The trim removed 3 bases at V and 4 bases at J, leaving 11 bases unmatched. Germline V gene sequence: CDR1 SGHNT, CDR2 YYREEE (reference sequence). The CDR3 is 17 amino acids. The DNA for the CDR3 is TGTGCCAGCAGCTCGGGACAGGGGGGGGTACTGGGCTATGGCTACACCTTC. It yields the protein CASSSGQGGVLGYGYTF. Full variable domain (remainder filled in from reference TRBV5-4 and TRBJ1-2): ETGVTQSPTHLIKTRGQQVTLRCSSQSGHNTVSWYQQALGQGPQFIFQYYREEENGRGNFPPRFSGLQFPNYSSELNVNALELDDSALYLCASSSGQGGVLGYGYTFGSGTRLTVV.

For the CDR3, the DNA is TGTGCCAGCGATCCAGGACTAGCGGGCGCCGGGGAGACCCAGTACTTC. Its protein product is CASDPGLAGAGETQYF. The chain couples TRBV6-6 to TRBJ2-5; TRBD2 matches 11 bases. V trimming: 8 bases; J trimming: 5 bases; junction bases outside the gene matches: 13. The CDR3 consists of 16 residues. Germline CDR1 reads MNHNY; CDR2 reads SVGAGI (reference sequence).